The clone carrying this TCR beta chain was observed a handful of times. Its antigen remains unknown. CDR1 is DFQATT and CDR2 is SNEGSKA in the germline V gene (reference sequence). The V and J ends lost 3 bases and 0 bases respectively, with 5 bases between them. The CDR3 contains 12 residues. TCRdb reprocessed the RT-PCR reads via MiXCR and lists one record per CDR3 protein. The sample holds more than 450,000 distinct CDR3 sequences, approximately 10% seen once. The entry originates in a study of response to subunit inactivated influenza vaccine. Study results and limitations: A suggestion made by the authors is that each seasonal influenza vaccination recruits few new T cells.

This sample also appeared in a second study, on T cells expressing NK-cell markers. This second study says: Making the TCR beta cDNA relied on 5'RACE template switching with UMIs. Several experiments added an anti-gamma-delta TCR antibody to sort only alpha-beta TCR T cells. In a few donors, dominant clonotypes made up 28.3-60.1% of CD3+CD56-NKG2C+ cells.

The source was PBMCs from blood, collected on the day of vaccination. This rearrangement joins TRBV20-1 to TRBJ1-2; no definite D call. This receptor was obtained from a man aged 50 or older who received an inactivated influenza vaccine. The CDR3 is CSARRANYGYTF. In nucleotides, the CDR3 is TGCAGTGCTAGGCGGGCTAACTATGGCTACACCTTC.